The present entry profiles one TCR beta chain with its context. This clone has a handful of counts. It has no known antigen specificity. No base quality values were provided; no much bigger clone lies one nucleotide off. TCRbeta CDR3 regions were amplified from genomic DNA by means of the immunoSEQ Assay, a bias-controlled multiplex PCR. Turning to the authors' computational methods: Within the assay, amplification of reference gene primers was used to estimate how many nucleated cells each sample contained. To quantify the absolute abundance of each unique TCRbeta CDR3 rearrangement, sequence reads were collapsed and filtered. For each sample, productive Simpson clonality was calculated as the square root of Simpson's diversity index over productive rearrangements. The source is immuneACCESS, and TCRdb retained only in-frame sequences with V and J called. Part of the clones is not carried over; for the studies checked, unresolved V genes explain less than half of this, and the remainder is unexplained. The DNA gave D and trimming, while V, J and clone size come from that table. Counted in this sample were about 300,000 clones; over 75% of them appeared once. 2.2% of the sample rests with the top ten.

These data belong to a study of blood T cell repertoires in COVID-19 (dated by TCRdb to the early 2020s). At the level of the whole study: Collaborator samples came from the United States, Italy and Spain and covered acute and convalescent phases of COVID-19. The material from the prospective study consisted of cDNA or gDNA derived from T cells, B-cell-depleted T cells, or PBMCs. The dataset comprised deeply sampled blood TCRbeta repertoires from subjects exposed to, actively infected with, or recovered from COVID-19. The repertoires were released in a freely available public database intended as a resource for research on the immune response to SARS-CoV-2. Samples were obtained from the ongoing ImmuneRACE study (first 160 participants) and from 1,000 to 1,500 subjects provided by 6 global collaborators. A de-identified subject ID, COVID-19 status, age in years and sex were almost always included in the sample metadata. Where available, HLA class I and class II types were taken from metadata supplied by the sample provider and were not determined by assay-based typing. Findings and caveats that apply to the study as a whole: The amount of clinical and demographic metadata varied by source and participant and was provided uncurated.

Trimming takes 8 bases off V and 0 bases off J; junction bases not matched to a gene: 10. The germline V gene sets CDR1 to SNHLY and CDR2 to FYNNEI. There are 18 amino acids in the CDR3, from cysteine to phenylalanine inclusive. Solely the CDR3 DNA is kept, with 54 bases framed from the first base. Enrolling through a virtual design, the prospective study's participants ranged in age from roughly 18 to 95 years and lived across about two dozen United States geographic areas. In the prospective study, participants were assigned to cohorts based on the clinical history participants reported in a screening survey and a study questionnaire. Recovered participants in ImmuneRACE Cohort 3 were defined as having two consecutive negative NP/OP PCR tests, clearance from a healthcare professional, or resolution of symptoms. In the prospective study, mobile phlebotomists collected whole blood, serum and a nasopharyngeal or oropharyngeal swab from each participant. Participants in the prospective study had the option to provide additional blood draws and questionnaires over a 2-month period. Prospective study blood samples were shipped either frozen or at room temperature before DNA extraction.

The sequence was obtained from a man younger than 45 who had recovered from COVID-19. This receptor chain uses TRBV2 and TRBJ1-6; 10 bases in the middle match TRBD1. The specimen was PBMCs or T cells enriched from blood (not recorded which). Here the CDR3 is given as CASCPSRTGGSYNSPLHF. The sequence in DNA is TGTGCCAGCTGCCCGTCTAGGACAGGGGGCTCCTATAATTCACCCCTCCACTTT.